These 10 T cell receptor beta chains were all obtained from the same sample, sequenced in a study of CDR3 diversity in severe acne. One entry per CDR3 protein, called by TCRdb with MiXCR from the PCR reads. Of some 84,000 distinct CDR3 sequences in the sample, about 54% were seen once. The sequencing input was blood. Receptor source: a male donor in good health, without acne.

The V and J genes are TRBV7-9 and TRBJ1-2; a possible D gene is TRBD1 (5 bases). Between the trimmed V and J ends, which lost 1 base and 8 bases, there was a span of 11 bases. The CDR3 contains 13 residues. Germline V gene lookup returns CDR1 SEHNR and CDR2 FQNEAQ (reference sequence). CDR3 nucleotides: TGTGCCAGCAGCTTAGGACAGCAAGGGGGCTACACCTTC. It translates to CASSLGQQGGYTF.

This clonotype is medium-sized in the sample. The V call is TRBV9, the J call TRBJ2-3; D call uncertain. CDR1 SGDLS and CDR2 YYNGEE come from the germline V gene. V lost 0 bases, J lost 1 base, and 3 bases lay in between. The CDR3 has 13 amino acids. CDR3 DNA sequence: TGTGCCAGCAGCGTAGGACGCACAGATACGCAGTATTTT. As protein: CASSVGRTDTQYF.

This clonotype was picked up many times. This rearrangement joins TRBV10-3 to TRBJ2-5, with no clear D. CDR3 length: 12 residues. Germline-derived CDR1 and CDR2 are ENHRY and SYGVKD. The ends were cut back, 5 bases at V and 4 bases at J, with 8 bases in the middle. The CDR3 region has the DNA TGTGCCATCAGTCGTGAGGCAGAGACCCAGTACTTC. Amino acid sequence: CAISREAETQYF.

This clonotype was found many times. The rearrangement uses TRBV30 and TRBJ2-7; the match to TRBD1 covers 10 bases. The ends lost 4 bases at V and 3 bases at J; junction bases unmatched: 3. Germline loops: CDR1 GTSNPN, CDR2 SVGIG (reference sequence). The CDR3 has 13 amino acids. In nucleotides, the CDR3 is TGTGCCTGGACCGGGACAGGGGTCTACGAGCAGTACTTC. Its translation: CAWTGTGVYEQYF.

This rearrangement joins TRBV10-3 to TRBJ2-3; possible D gene TRBD2, 6 bases. Germline CDR1 and CDR2: ENHRY and SYGVKD. Trimming removed 10 bases from V and 1 base from J, with 15 bases in between. CDR3 length: 14 amino acids. CDR3 in amino acids: CASSGGVGTDTQYF. CDR3 nucleotides: TGTGCCAGCTCAGGCGGGGTTGGCACAGATACGCAGTATTTT.

The V call is TRBV5-1, the J call TRBJ2-3, with D unresolved. Germline V CDR1 and CDR2: SGHRS, YFSETQ. V was shortened by 0 bases and J by 0 bases, with 8 bases between the two germline ends. The CDR3 length is 15 residues. CDR3 DNA sequence: TGCGCCAGCAGCTTGGCCAGTGCTAGCACAGATACGCAGTATTTT. This encodes CASSLASASTDTQYF.

To note about this clonotype: At one of its ends the junction is not consistent with the germline gene, which may arise from a read error. V usage is TRBV24-1 and J usage is TRBJ1-2; D gene ambiguous. CDR1 and CDR2 (germline): KGHDR, SFDVKD. The CDR3 is 14 residues long. The CDR3 DNA reads as TGTGCCACCATTGGAGGGATGCCAAACTGTGGCTACACCTTC. Amino acids: CATIGGMPNCGYTF.

The chain joins TRBV20-1 to TRBJ2-7, with TRBD2 identical over 13 bases. Germline loops: CDR1 DFQATT, CDR2 SNEGSKA (reference sequence). This CDR3 has 16 residues. The trim removed 5 bases at V and 2 bases at J, leaving 9 bases unmatched. CDR3 region: CSAAAGTSGTTYEQYF. CDR3 bases: TGCAGTGCTGCCGCCGGGACTAGCGGGACGACCTACGAGCAGTACTTC.

In this sample, this clonotype turned up once. Written as DNA, the CDR3 is TGTGCCAGTAGTATATCAATCTGGGAGACCCAGTACTTC. Translating gives CASSISIWETQYF. The chain uses TRBV19 and TRBJ2-5; D not resolved. Per the germline V gene, CDR1 is LNHDA and CDR2 is SQIVND (reference sequence). The V gene lost 2 bases and the J gene lost 5 bases, with 9 bases spanning the gap. The CDR3 loop spans 13 amino acids.

This clonotype appeared many times. V usage is TRBV7-9 and J usage is TRBJ1-5, with 10 bases fitting TRBD1. CDR1 and CDR2 (germline): SEHNR, FQNEAQ (reference sequence). Trimming removed 1 base from V and 7 bases from J; junction bases left unmatched: 4. The CDR3 runs 15 residues. Here the CDR3 DNA reads TGTGCCAGCAGCTTAGGACAGGGGGCAAGGCAGCCCCAGCATTTT. It is translated as CASSLGQGARQPQHF.